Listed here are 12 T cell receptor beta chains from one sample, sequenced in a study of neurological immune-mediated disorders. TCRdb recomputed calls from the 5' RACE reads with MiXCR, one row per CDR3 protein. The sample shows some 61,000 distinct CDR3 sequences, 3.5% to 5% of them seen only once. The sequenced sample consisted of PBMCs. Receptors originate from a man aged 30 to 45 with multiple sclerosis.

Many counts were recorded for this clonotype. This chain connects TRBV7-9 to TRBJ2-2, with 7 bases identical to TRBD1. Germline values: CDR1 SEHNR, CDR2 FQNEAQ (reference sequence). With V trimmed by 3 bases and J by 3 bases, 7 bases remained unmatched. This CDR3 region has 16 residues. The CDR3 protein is CASSLRGGADTGELFF. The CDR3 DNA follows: TGTGCCAGCAGCTTGCGAGGGGGCGCGGACACCGGGGAGCTGTTTTTT.

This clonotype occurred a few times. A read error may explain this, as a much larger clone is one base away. CDR3 DNA: TGTGCCAGCAGCTTGGGTGAAAACGCCTACGAGCAGTACTTC. It encodes CASSLGENAYEQYF. The V gene is TRBV5-6, the J gene TRBJ2-7, with D uncertain. Trimming left V 0 bases short and J 2 bases short, with 9 bases between. Germline V gene data show CDR1 as SGHDT and CDR2 as YYEEEE. CDR3 length equals 14 residues. The full variable domain, rest sourced from reference TRBV5-6 and TRBJ2-7, is DAGVTQSPTHLIKTRGQQVTLRCSPKSGHDTVSWYQQALGQGPQFIFQYYEEEERQRGNFPDRFSGHQFPNYSSELNVNALLLGDSALYLCASSLGENAYEQYFGPGTRLTVT.

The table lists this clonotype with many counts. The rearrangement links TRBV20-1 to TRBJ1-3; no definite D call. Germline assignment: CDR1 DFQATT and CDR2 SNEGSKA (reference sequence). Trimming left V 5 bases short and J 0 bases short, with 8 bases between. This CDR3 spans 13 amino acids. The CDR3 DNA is TGCAGTGCTGGGGATCTCTCTGGAAACACCATATATTTT. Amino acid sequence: CSAGDLSGNTIYF.

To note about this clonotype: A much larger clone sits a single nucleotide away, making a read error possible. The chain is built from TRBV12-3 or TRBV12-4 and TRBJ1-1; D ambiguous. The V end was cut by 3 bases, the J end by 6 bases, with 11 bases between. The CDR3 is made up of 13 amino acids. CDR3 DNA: TGTGCCAGCAGTTTTTTATCGCAGGCTGAAGCTTTCTTT. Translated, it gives CASSFLSQAEAFF.

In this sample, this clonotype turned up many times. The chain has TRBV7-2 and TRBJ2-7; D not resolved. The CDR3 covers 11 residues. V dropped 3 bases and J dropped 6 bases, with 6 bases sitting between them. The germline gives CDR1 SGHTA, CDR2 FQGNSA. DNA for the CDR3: TGTGCCAGCAGCTTGTTGATCGAGCAGTACTTC. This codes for CASSLLIEQYF.

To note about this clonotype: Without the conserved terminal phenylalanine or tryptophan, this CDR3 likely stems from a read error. CDR3 amino acids: CASSLDRNSGNTIYC. The DNA for the CDR3 is TGTGCCAGCAGCTTAGATCGGAATTCTGGAAACACCATATATTGT. The V and J genes are TRBV7-2 and TRBJ1-3, with D unresolved. This CDR3 spans 15 amino acids. Deletions cut 1 base from V and 1 base from J, with 8 bases between. Germline V lookup: CDR1 SGHTA, CDR2 FQGNSA.

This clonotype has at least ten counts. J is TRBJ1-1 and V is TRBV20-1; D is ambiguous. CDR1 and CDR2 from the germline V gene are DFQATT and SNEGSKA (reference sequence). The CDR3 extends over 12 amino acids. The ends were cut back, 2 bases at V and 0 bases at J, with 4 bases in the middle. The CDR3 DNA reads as TGCAGTGCTAGACAGATGAACACTGAAGCTTTCTTT. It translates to CSARQMNTEAFF.

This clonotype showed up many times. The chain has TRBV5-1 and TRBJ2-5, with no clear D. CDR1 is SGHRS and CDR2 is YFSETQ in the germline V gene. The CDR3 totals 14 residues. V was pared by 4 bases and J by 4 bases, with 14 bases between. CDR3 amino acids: CASSIDPSAETQYF. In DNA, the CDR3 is TGCGCCAGCAGCATCGATCCTTCGGCAGAGACCCAGTACTTC.

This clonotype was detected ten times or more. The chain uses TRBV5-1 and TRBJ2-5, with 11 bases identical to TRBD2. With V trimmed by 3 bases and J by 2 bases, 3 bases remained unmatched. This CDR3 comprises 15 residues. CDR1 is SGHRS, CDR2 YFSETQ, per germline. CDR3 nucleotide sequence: TGCGCCAGCAGCTGGGGGACTAGCGGACAAGAGACCCAGTACTTC. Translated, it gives CASSWGTSGQETQYF.

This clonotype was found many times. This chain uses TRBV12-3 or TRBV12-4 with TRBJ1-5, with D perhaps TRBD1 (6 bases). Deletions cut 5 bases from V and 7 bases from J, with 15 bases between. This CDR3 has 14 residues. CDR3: CASSPSGAGQPQHF. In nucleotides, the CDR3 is TGTGCCAGCAGTCCCTCGGGGGCGGGGCAGCCCCAGCATTTT.

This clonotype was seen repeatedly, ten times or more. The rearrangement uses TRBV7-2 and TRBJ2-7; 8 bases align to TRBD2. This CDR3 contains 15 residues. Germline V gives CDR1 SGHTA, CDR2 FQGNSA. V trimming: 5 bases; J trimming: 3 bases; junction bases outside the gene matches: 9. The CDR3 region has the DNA TGTGCCAGCAGCCCAGGGACTAGGACGTTCTACGAGCAGTACTTC. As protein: CASSPGTRTFYEQYF.

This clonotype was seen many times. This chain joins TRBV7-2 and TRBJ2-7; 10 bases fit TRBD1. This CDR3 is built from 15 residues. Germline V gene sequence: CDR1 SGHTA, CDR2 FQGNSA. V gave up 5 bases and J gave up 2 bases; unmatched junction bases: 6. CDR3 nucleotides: TGTGCCAGCAGCCAATGGACAGGGGGGACCTACGAGCAGTACTTC. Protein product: CASSQWTGGTYEQYF.